These T cell receptor beta chains were read from a single sample in a study of T cell changes during pregnancy in multiple sclerosis. Profiling relied on immunoSEQ multiplex PCR, and the TCRdb table lists in-frame clones only, not all of them. The sample includes fewer than 150,000 clones, 96% of them seen just once. Here the sequenced sample was peripheral blood, taken after pregnancy. The receptor set was obtained from a female donor with multiple sclerosis, enrolled in a pregnancy study. Each CDR3 is given with its conserved first and last residue. The D gene is left open where the match is weak. Part of the rows lack a size; the others show once, few, many or a class for expanded clones.

j_gene | d_gene | v_gene | abundance | CDR3nt | CDR3aa
TRBJ2-5 | . | TRBV30 | . | TGTGCCTGGAGTAGGGGGGGGCAAGAGACCCAGTACTTC | CAWSRGGQETQYF
TRBJ2-3 | . | TRBV28 | . | TGTGCCAGCAGGCCGGACAGTAGCACAGATACGCAGTATTTT | CASRPDSSTDTQYF
TRBJ1-4 | . | TRBV25-1 | . | TGTGCCAGCAGTGAATGGGGCAGTAATGAAAAACTGTTTTTT | CASSEWGSNEKLFF
TRBJ2-2 | TRBD1 | TRBV5-1 | . | TGCGCCAGCAAACCTCCGGGACAGGGAAGCGGGGAGCTGTTTTTT | CASKPPGQGSGELFF
TRBJ2-7 | . | TRBV15 | . | TGTGCCACCAGCAGAGATCAGGCAGGATACGAGCAGTACTTC | CATSRDQAGYEQYF
TRBJ2-3 | . | TRBV28 | . | TGTGCCAGCAGTTTCCAACAGGGGGGGACAGATACGCAGTATTTT | CASSFQQGGTDTQYF
TRBJ2-4 | TRBD2 | TRBV27 | . | TGTGCCAGCAGTTTTTCGGCGGGAGGGGTCAAAAACATTCAGTACTTC | CASSFSAGGVKNIQYF
TRBJ2-3 | . | TRBV19 | once | TGTGCCAGTAGTATGCCAGGGTTACGGAAAGATACGCAGTATTTT | CASSMPGLRKDTQYF
TRBJ2-2 | . | TRBV9 | . | TGTGCCAGCAGCGTAGCGGGAGCCCCCACCGGGGAGCTGTTTTTT | CASSVAGAPTGELFF
TRBJ2-2 | . | TRBV6-1 | . | TGTGCCAGCACGGGGTTTTCTGGGATGGCCGGGGAGCTGTTTTTT | CASTGFSGMAGELFF
TRBJ1-5 | . | TRBV4-1 | . | TGCGCCAGCAGCCAAGCGGCAACAGCTAATCAGCCCCAGCATTTT | CASSQAATANQPQHF
TRBJ1-1 | TRBD1 | TRBV9 | once | TGTGCCAGCAGCGTAATGACCCAAGGGACAGGGGAAGCTTTCTTT | CASSVMTQGTGEAFF
TRBJ1-3 | . | TRBV9 | . | TGTGCCAGCAGCGACAGGGCTGGAAACACCATATATTTT | CASSDRAGNTIYF
TRBJ1-5 | . | TRBV19 | . | TGTGCCAGTAGTCCCGGGACATATAGCAATCAGCCCCAGCATTTT | CASSPGTYSNQPQHF
TRBJ2-5 | . | TRBV28 | . | TGTGCCAGCAATCCTGGCAGGGCGGAAGAGACCCAGTACTTC | CASNPGRAEETQYF
TRBJ2-5 | . | TRBV2 | . | TGTGCCAGCATACGGGGTCAGACCCAAGAGACCCAGTACTTC | CASIRGQTQETQYF
TRBJ2-1 | . | TRBV27 | once | TGTGCCAGCAGACGGGATCGGGAGTTCTTC | CASRRDREFF
TRBJ2-5 | . | TRBV29-1 | . | TGCAGCGTTGATCAGGGAACCCAAGAGACCCAGTACTTC | CSVDQGTQETQYF
TRBJ2-4 | TRBD2 | TRBV6-5 | . | TGTGCCAGCACCTTGGGACTAGGGGGCATTCAGTACTTC | CASTLGLGGIQYF
TRBJ2-1 | . | TRBV10-3 | . | TGTGCCATCAGCCGAGCCCTCCCGCTAGAAATAAGGAATGAGCAGTTCTTC | CAISRALPLEIRNEQFF
TRBJ2-1 | . | TRBV2 | . | TGTGCCAGCAGTGAAGCGTTAGAGCAGTTCTTC | CASSEALEQFF
TRBJ1-1 | TRBD1 | TRBV7-6 | few | TGTGCCAGCAGTTCCGGGACAGGGGCAATGAACACTGAAGCTTTCTTT | CASSSGTGAMNTEAFF
TRBJ2-7 | TRBD2 | TRBV10-3 | . | TGTGCCATCAGAGCTAGCGGGAGGGTCTACGAGCAGTACTTC | CAIRASGRVYEQYF
TRBJ1-1 | . | TRBV18 | . | TGTGCCAGCTCACCACCGAGCCAGGGGTTGTCCACTGAAGCTTTCTTT | CASSPPSQGLSTEAFF
TRBJ2-2 | TRBD2 | TRBV27 | . | TGTGCCAGCAGTAGGGGAGCGGGAGTTGGTACCGGGGAGCTGTTTTTT | CASSRGAGVGTGELFF
TRBJ1-5 | . | TRBV28 | . | TGTGCCAGCAGTTCTCCGGGGAGCAATCAGCCCCAGCATTTT | CASSSPGSNQPQHF
TRBJ2-5 | TRBD2 | TRBV6-1 | . | TGTGCCAGCAGACTAGCGGGAGAGACCCAGTACTTC | CASRLAGETQYF
TRBJ2-7 | TRBD1 | TRBV28 | . | TGTGCCAGCAGTTTTCGACAGGGCGGGCCTACTTACGAGCAGTACTTC | CASSFRQGGPTYEQYF
TRBJ2-7 | TRBD2 | TRBV7-2 | . | TGTGCCAGCAGCTTAAGCGGGAGCTCCTACGAGCAGTACTTC | CASSLSGSSYEQYF
TRBJ2-7 | TRBD1 | TRBV9 | . | TGTGCCAGCAGCGTAGCGTCGGCAGGGGGCTCCTACGAGCAGTACTTC | CASSVASAGGSYEQYF
TRBJ2-1 | . | TRBV28 | . | TGTGCCAGCAGTCAAGCGGAAACCTACAATGAGCAGTTCTTC | CASSQAETYNEQFF
TRBJ2-7 | . | TRBV11-2 | . | TGTGCCAGCAGCCTACGCGGCGGTTCCTACGAGCAGTACTTC | CASSLRGGSYEQYF
TRBJ1-5 | . | TRBV7-2 | . | TGTGCCAGCAGCGCAGACAGGAATCAGCCCCAGCATTTT | CASSADRNQPQHF